These T cell receptor beta chains were read from a single sample in a study of shared T cell receptors in the human thymus. Sequencing was performed with immunoSEQ multiplex PCR; in TCRdb, only in-frame clones are kept and a portion is missing. The sample consists of about 660,000 clones, more than 75% of them appearing once. These data also formed part of another study, on human thymus T cells.

The specimen was thymocytes. These receptors were obtained from a boy less than two years old with a congenital heart defect. Both conserved end residues are part of each CDR3. The order of the fields is V gene, CDR3 length, CDR3 protein.

v_gene: TRBV4-3; len: 18; CDR3aa: CASSQDCQGRSGANVLTF
v_gene: TRBV29-1; len: 15; CDR3aa: CSVLSLEGVGETQYF
v_gene: TRBV5-6; len: 17; CDR3aa: CASSPRRGGRVNNEQFF
v_gene: TRBV18; len: 17; CDR3aa: CASSRLTSGSSYNEQFF
v_gene: TRBV6-6; len: 16; CDR3aa: CASSYRGTGGVGTQYF
v_gene: TRBV21-1; len: 16; CDR3aa: CASRSGTGVGNYGYTF
v_gene: TRBV4-1; len: 18; CDR3aa: CASSQDPPSGSPSDTQYF
v_gene: TRBV7-6; len: 16; CDR3aa: CASSFHGISSYNEQFF
v_gene: TRBV9; len: 16; CDR3aa: CASSVDWGTGGNGYTF
v_gene: TRBV11-2; len: 17; CDR3aa: CASSLVGLAGVDETQYF
v_gene: TRBV7-2; len: 16; CDR3aa: CASSRSSGGPGDEQFF
v_gene: TRBV7-2; len: 16; CDR3aa: CASSLSSASGRNEQFF
v_gene: TRBV6-5; len: 14; CDR3aa: CASSPRDRACEQYF
v_gene: TRBV11-2; len: 16; CDR3aa: CASSSMAGDSQETQYF
v_gene: TRBV9; len: 15; CDR3aa: CASSGAGVGTDTQYF
v_gene: TRBV25-1; len: 14; CDR3aa: CASSEGDRTDTQYF
v_gene: TRBV7-9; len: 12; CDR3aa: CASSLDLDTQYF
v_gene: TRBV5-4; len: 11; CDR3aa: CASSSQETQYF
v_gene: TRBV23-1; len: 15; CDR3aa: CASRKELDRNTEAFF
v_gene: TRBV27; len: 14; CDR3aa: CASRGGRMPYEQYF
v_gene: TRBV11-1; len: 14; CDR3aa: CASSWGQGNTEAFF
v_gene: TRBV9; len: 16; CDR3aa: CASSVPNPGSYNEQFF
v_gene: TRBV4-3; len: 20; CDR3aa: CASSQDAIGSGTGMNYEQYF
v_gene: TRBV5-4; len: 16; CDR3aa: CASSLEPSGRGNEQFF
v_gene: TRBV27; len: 16; CDR3aa: CASSFSGGQDHYEQYF